In terms of frequency, the clone carrying this T cell receptor (beta chain) is large. Its antigen is not known. This record comes from a study of CXCR3-negative and CXCR3-positive naive CD8 T cells. Findings of the study overall: Naive CXCR3-negative cells resembled naive CXCR3-positive cells in TRBV-TRBJ usage; memory cells differed. CXCR3-positive naive cells carried more hydrophobic TRB CDR3s than CXCR3-negative ones.

Triplicate 300,000-cell sorts were made of each CD8+ T cell subset. CDR1 is MGHRA and CDR2 is YSYEKL in the germline V gene. The CDR3 is 20 residues long. With UMI labels, 5' RACE was used to prepare the TRB cDNA libraries. TCRdb reprocessed the 5' RACE reads; each CDR3 protein has one entry and no DNA is given. The specimen's table records a few thousand distinct CDR3 sequences. The gene calls are TRBV4-1 and TRBJ1-5; TCRdb designates TRBD1, a call that cannot be tested without DNA. The receptor was isolated from a human donor in good health. Some clones in this sample may be carry-over from other donors' samples. Sequenced sample: naive CXCR3- CD8+ T cells from blood. The subset denotes: CD45RO-CCR7+CD27+CD95- naive CD8+ T cells lacking CXCR3 (TNR3-). The CDR3 region is CASSQDTALVLGAANQPQHF.